These 16 T cell receptor beta chains share one sample of origin, sequenced in a study of CD8 T cells in ankylosing spondylitis. TCRdb reprocessed the 5' RACE reads via MiXCR and lists one record per CDR3 protein. This sample carries approximately 290,000 distinct CDR3 sequences, about 20% of them seen once, and the ten largest clones take approximately 3.7%. Sequences were obtained from blood, either unsorted or a sorted T cell fraction (not recorded which). These receptors originate from a female donor with ankylosing spondylitis or in good health (not recorded which).

This clonotype has only a few counts. The genes are TRBV10-3 and TRBJ2-7; a weak D match, TRBD1 (6 bases). The CDR3 contains 14 residues. CDR1 and CDR2 (germline): ENHRY, SYGVKD. Trimming took off 4 bases at V and 3 bases at J, with 13 bases between the two ends. The CDR3 protein is CAISGTVSYYEQYF. DNA for the CDR3: TGTGCCATCAGTGGGACAGTTTCCTACTACGAGCAGTACTTC.

This sequence joins TRBV10-1 and TRBJ2-2; weak D call: TRBD1 (6 bases). The CDR3 runs to 16 residues. From germline, CDR1 is WNHNN and CDR2 SYGVQD (reference sequence). V shed 6 bases and J shed 1 base, with 15 bases lying between them. CDR3 nucleotides: TGCGCCAGCAGCGCCGGGACAACCATGAACACCGGGGAGCTGTTTTTT. Protein product: CASSAGTTMNTGELFF.

In its sample, this clonotype was seen a few times. The chain joins TRBV7-9 to TRBJ2-7, with D possibly TRBD1 on 6 matching bases. The V gene's germline CDR1 is SEHNR and CDR2 FQNEAQ (reference sequence). V was pared by 6 bases and J by 0 bases, with 15 bases between. This CDR3 comprises 15 residues. The DNA of the CDR3 is TGTGCCAGCAGTTCACTCCAGGGGACCTCCTACGAGCAGTACTTC. Translated: CASSSLQGTSYEQYF. Filled out from reference TRBV7-9 and TRBJ2-7, the complete variable domain reads DTGVSQNPRHKITKRGQNVTFRCDPISEHNRLYWYRQTLGQGPEFLTYFQNEAQLEKSRLLSDRFSAERPKGSFSTLEIQRTEQGDSAMYLCASSSLQGTSYEQYFGPGTRLTVT.

The chain recombines TRBV6-2 or TRBV6-3 with TRBJ2-3; the match to TRBD2 covers 9 bases. The trim removed 8 bases at V and 2 bases at J, leaving 8 bases unmatched. This CDR3 comprises 15 residues. The V gene's germline CDR1 is MNHEY and CDR2 SVGEGT. CDR3 DNA: TGTGCCAGCTTCTTCGCGGGAGGGCCCACAGATACGCAGTATTTT. Residues: CASFFAGGPTDTQYF.

In its sample, this clonotype was seen many times. The V gene is TRBV10-3, the J gene TRBJ2-2; TRBD1 matches 10 bases. Per germline, CDR1 ENHRY and CDR2 SYGVKD. V lost 4 bases to trimming and J lost 5 bases; unmatched junction nucleotides: 4. CDR3 length: 15 residues. The CDR3: CAISAGTGVTGELFF. The CDR3 DNA follows: TGTGCCATCAGTGCGGGGACAGGGGTGACCGGGGAGCTGTTTTTT.

This clonotype was seen a handful of times. The V gene is TRBV5-1, the J gene TRBJ2-2; D may be TRBD2 (6 bases). V gave up 2 bases and J gave up 5 bases, with 10 bases separating them. Germline V CDR1 and CDR2: SGHRS, YFSETQ. This CDR3 spans 14 amino acids. The CDR3 region has the DNA TGCGCCAGCAGCTTATCAGGGACTACCGGGGAGCTGTTTTTT. Amino acids: CASSLSGTTGELFF.

Only a few counts were recorded for this clonotype. The chain carries TRBV27 and TRBJ1-1, with D maybe TRBD1 (5 bases). Per the germline V gene, CDR1 is MNHEY and CDR2 is SMNVEV (reference sequence). This CDR3 is built from 13 residues. The V gene lost 4 bases and the J gene lost 4 bases, with 10 bases spanning the gap. CDR3 in DNA: TGTGCCAGCAGTTCGACAGTTCTCACTGAAGCTTTCTTT. Its protein is CASSSTVLTEAFF.

The chain employs TRBV15 and TRBJ2-1, with a tentative D call TRBD1 (6 bases). CDR1 is LNHNV, CDR2 YYDKDF, per germline (reference sequence). The CDR3 length is 14 residues. The V gene lost 1 base and the J gene lost 6 bases, with 10 bases spanning the gap. CDR3 protein: CATSRGTTGNEQFF. The CDR3 DNA follows: TGTGCCACCAGCAGAGGGACGACAGGCAATGAGCAGTTCTTC.

The CDR3 bases are TGTGCCAGCACCGAGCTGGGACAGAGTTACAATGAGCAGTTCTTC. It encodes CASTELGQSYNEQFF. The chain uses TRBV7-2 and TRBJ2-1; 7 bases line up with TRBD1. The CDR3 contains 15 residues. CDR1 is SGHTA, CDR2 FQGNSA, per germline. Germline trimming cut 7 bases from V and 4 bases from J; bases unmatched to any gene: 10.

Only a few counts were recorded for this clonotype. J is TRBJ2-7 and V is TRBV5-1; 7 bases map to TRBD1. V shed 4 bases, J shed 9 bases, and the junction held 13 bases outside the gene matches. CDR3 length equals 14 residues. CDR1 SGHRS and CDR2 YFSETQ come from the germline V gene. In nucleotides, the CDR3 is TGCGCCAGCAGCCCCGGGACAGCCCTACGTGTGCAGTACTTC. It codes for CASSPGTALRVQYF.

This clonotype was seen only a few times. This chain links TRBV20-1 with TRBJ2-1; 10 bases are a match to TRBD2. This CDR3 region has 15 residues. V lost 6 bases to trimming and J lost 5 bases; unmatched junction nucleotides: 10. The V gene's germline CDR1 is DFQATT and CDR2 SNEGSKA (reference sequence). CDR3 in DNA: TGCAGTGCGAGGAAGCGGGAGGGTTGGGACAATGAGCAGTTCTTC. This gives the protein CSARKREGWDNEQFF.

The rearrangement uses TRBV7-2 and TRBJ2-5; tentative D call: TRBD2 (5 bases). Trimming took off 7 bases at V and 5 bases at J, with 17 bases between the two ends. The germline V gene has CDR1 SGHTA and CDR2 FQGNSA. The CDR3 runs 14 residues. The CDR3 is CASKPNRGWETQYF. The DNA of the CDR3 is TGTGCCAGCAAGCCCAATCGGGGTTGGGAGACCCAGTACTTC.

This clonotype was counted between two and nine times. This chain uses TRBV18 with TRBJ2-1; D possibly corresponds to TRBD2 (6 bases). Germline assignment: CDR1 KGHSH and CDR2 LQKENI. This CDR3 contains 17 residues. The V gene lost 2 bases and the J gene lost 0 bases, with 14 bases spanning the gap. The CDR3 here is CASSPIGTVSSYNEQFF. CDR3 nucleotides: TGTGCCAGCTCACCAATAGGGACTGTCAGCTCCTACAATGAGCAGTTCTTC.

This chain uses TRBV12-3 or TRBV12-4 with TRBJ2-7, with 8 bases aligning to TRBD1. The CDR3 spans 14 residues. With V trimmed by 5 bases and J by 3 bases, 6 bases remained unmatched. The DNA for the CDR3 is TGTGCCAGCAGTAAGACAGGGGACCTCTACGAGCAGTACTTC. It codes for CASSKTGDLYEQYF.

A few counts support this clonotype. The chain uses TRBV12-3 or TRBV12-4 and TRBJ2-5; no reliable D call. V lost 0 bases to trimming and J lost 5 bases, with 10 bases between them. CDR3 length equals 14 residues. The CDR3, as DNA: TGTGCCAGCAGTTTAGCGGGATCCTGGGAGACCCAGTACTTC. This codes for CASSLAGSWETQYF.

This clonotype has a handful of counts. The CDR3 sequence is CASSAETQYF. The CDR3, as DNA: TGTGCCAGCAGCGCAGAGACCCAGTACTTC. V usage is TRBV7-9 and J usage is TRBJ2-5; D remains unclear. The V gene lost 5 bases and the J gene lost 4 bases, with 2 bases spanning the gap. Germline-derived CDR1 and CDR2 are SEHNR and FQNEAQ (reference sequence). This CDR3 contains 10 residues.